Listed below are T cell receptor beta chains from one sample, sequenced in a study of T cell responses to AZD1222 COVID-19 vaccine. Sequencing used immunoSEQ multiplex PCR; TCRdb keeps in-frame clones, though not all of them. The table shows 110,000 to 150,000 clones, with approximately 85% occurring only once. The sample here was peripheral blood, taken on day 0 of AZD1222 vaccination. The receptors shown here come from an adult in good health. The CDR3 runs from the conserved cysteine through the conserved F or W. A D gene is named only where the DNA matches it firmly. Clone size is given for some rows only: seen once, a few or many times, or a class if the clone is expanded.

>TRBD1|.|TRBJ1-1|TRBV19
TGTGCCAGGGGGACAGGACACATGAACACTGAAGCTTTCTTT
CARGTGHMNTEAFF
>TRBD1|.|TRBJ1-4|TRBV5-1
TGCGCCAGCAGCTTCGGACAGGGGGGGACTAATGAAAAACTGTTTTTT
CASSFGQGGTNEKLFF
>.|.|TRBJ2-7|TRBV4-2
TGTGCCAGCAGCCATTGGGCTGGGGCGAACTCTACCTACGAGCAGTACTTC
CASSHWAGANSTYEQYF
>TRBD2|.|TRBJ2-7|TRBV5-1
TGCGCCAGCAGCCAGGCGGGGGAGGGAGAGCAGTACTTC
CASSQAGEGEQYF
>.|.|TRBJ2-3|TRBV24-1
TGTGCCACCGGGGAGACTGTCGATACGCAGTATTTT
CATGETVDTQYF
>TRBD1|.|TRBJ1-5|TRBV29-1
TGCAGCGTTACAGAAGGGACAGGCCCTACTTCCAATCAGCCCCAGCATTTT
CSVTEGTGPTSNQPQHF
>TRBD1|.|TRBJ1-1|TRBV7-2
TGTGCCAGCAGCTTCTCATGGGACAGGGCGGGAGACACTGAAGCTTTCTTT
CASSFSWDRAGDTEAFF
>.|.|TRBJ1-2|TRBV24-1
TGTGCCACCAGTGATGGGGGGGCCTATGGCTACACCTTC
CATSDGGAYGYTF
>.|once|TRBJ1-5|TRBV19
TGTGCCAGTAGTCCGGGAGACCAGCCCCAGCATTTT
CASSPGDQPQHF
>.|.|TRBJ1-2|TRBV27
TGTGCCAGTACTCCGAGGGGGGGGAGAGGCTACACCTTC
CASTPRGGRGYTF
>TRBD2|.|TRBJ2-5|TRBV20-1
TGCAGTGCTAGTAGGATGGGGGGGAAAGAGACCCAGTACTTC
CSASRMGGKETQYF
>.|.|TRBJ1-1|TRBV5-4
TGTGCCAGCAGCTTAGCGGAGAACACTGAAGCTTTCTTT
CASSLAENTEAFF
>.|.|TRBJ1-2|TRBV28
TGTGCCAGCAGAGAGAGGGGGGAACTCGCTAACTATGGCTACACCTTC
CASRERGELANYGYTF
>.|.|TRBJ2-2|TRBV5-4
TGTGCCACCAAGAAGGGGGGGGCGAGCACCGGGGAGCTGTTTTTT
CATKKGGASTGELFF
>.|.|TRBJ1-1|TRBV20-1
TGCAGTGCTAGAGGGTTCACTGAAGCTTTCTTT
CSARGFTEAFF
>TRBD1|.|TRBJ1-2|TRBV2
TGTGCCAGCAGGGCCGGACAGGGTGGCTATGGCTACACCTTC
CASRAGQGGYGYTF
>.|.|TRBJ2-7|TRBV18
TGTGCCAGCTCACCTTCACAGGCCTACGAGCAGTACTTC
CASSPSQAYEQYF
>.|.|TRBJ2-2|TRBV29-1
TGCAGCGTCACCACTATTGTGGCCGGGGAGCTGTTTTTT
CSVTTIVAGELFF
>.|.|TRBJ1-6|TRBV7-9
TGTGCCAGCAGCCATAGGACGGGGAAGTCACCCCTCCACTTT
CASSHRTGKSPLHF
>.|.|TRBJ1-1|TRBV19
TGTGCCAGTAGTATTGGAGGACAACGTTACATGAACACTGAAGCTTTCTTT
CASSIGGQRYMNTEAFF
>TRBD2|.|TRBJ2-3|TRBV3-1/TRBV3-2
TGTGCCAGCAAAAATTTAGGACTAGCGGGTAGTAGAGATACGCAGTATTTT
CASKNLGLAGSRDTQYF
>.|.|TRBJ1-1|TRBV19
TGTGCCACAGGACAGCCTTACACTGAAGCTTTCTTT
CATGQPYTEAFF
>TRBD1|.|TRBJ1-2|TRBV25-1
TGTGCCAGCAGTGAAGAGGGGACAGGGGCGAACTATGGCTACACCTTC
CASSEEGTGANYGYTF
>.|.|TRBJ1-5|TRBV12-3/TRBV12-4
TGTGCCAGCAGTGTAGGGGTCAATCAGCCCCAGCATTTT
CASSVGVNQPQHF
>.|.|TRBJ2-7|TRBV19
TGTGCCAGTAGTATCGCGCGACAGGTCTCCTACGAGCAGTACTTC
CASSIARQVSYEQYF
>.|.|TRBJ2-3|TRBV7-9
TGTGCCAGCAGCCCCACGACGGGGACGCAGTATTTT
CASSPTTGTQYF
>.|.|TRBJ1-1|TRBV12-3/TRBV12-4
TGTGCCAGCAGTTTAGGGGATACTGAAGCTTTCTTT
CASSLGDTEAFF
>.|.|TRBJ2-3|TRBV24-1
TGTGCCACCAGTGACCTAGGGGTGGATACGCAGTATTTT
CATSDLGVDTQYF
>.|.|TRBJ2-7|TRBV27
TGTGCCAGCAGTTCCCTCTCGCTCTACGAGCAGTACTTC
CASSSLSLYEQYF
>.|.|TRBJ2-3|TRBV7-8
TGTGCCAGCAGCTCCAGGGGAGGCACAGATACGCAGTATTTT
CASSSRGGTDTQYF
>.|.|TRBJ2-1|TRBV24-1
TGTGCCACCAGTGATCTCCGGGACACCGGAGGGGAGCAGTTCTTC
CATSDLRDTGGEQFF
>.|.|TRBJ2-3|TRBV4-1
TGCGCCAGCAGATACAGGGTGAGCTACACAGATACGCAGTATTTT
CASRYRVSYTDTQYF
>.|.|TRBJ2-5|TRBV9
TGTGCCAGCAGCGCATACGGGACGGATCAAGAGACCCAGTACTTC
CASSAYGTDQETQYF
>TRBD1|.|TRBJ2-3|TRBV6-9
TGTGCCAGCAGTTATTCGGACAGGGGGATAACAGATACGCAGTATTTT
CASSYSDRGITDTQYF
>.|once|TRBJ1-3|TRBV19
TGTGCCAGTAACAGGCTCTCTGGAAACACCATATATTTT
CASNRLSGNTIYF
>.|once|TRBJ1-5|TRBV10-3
TGTGCCATCAGTGACACGGAGAATAATCAGCCCCAGCATTTT
CAISDTENNQPQHF
>.|.|TRBJ2-7|TRBV24-1
TGTGCCACCAGTGATTGGGGGCGGCCCCACGAGCAGTACTTC
CATSDWGRPHEQYF
>TRBD2|.|TRBJ2-1|TRBV10-1
TGCGCCAGCAGTGAGTCCTTCCGTCCAGCGGGAGGGACAATGGAGCAGTTCTTC
CASSESFRPAGGTMEQFF
>.|.|TRBJ1-5|TRBV12-3/TRBV12-4
TGTGCCAGCAGTTTGGCCGAGGGGCAGCCCCAGCATTTT
CASSLAEGQPQHF
>.|.|TRBJ1-2|TRBV2
TGTGCCGGTGGGACTTCGGGATCCTATGGCTACACCTTC
CAGGTSGSYGYTF
>.|.|TRBJ1-1|TRBV27
TGTGCCAGCAGTCTCTCAGGGGTCACTGAAGCTTTCTTT
CASSLSGVTEAFF
>.|.|TRBJ1-1|TRBV7-8
TGTGCCAGCAGCCGACAGCTTATGAACACTGAAGCTTTCTTT
CASSRQLMNTEAFF
>TRBD2|.|TRBJ2-2|TRBV5-1
TGCGCCAGCAGCTTTAGCGGGGGGGACACCGGGGAGCTGTTTTTT
CASSFSGGDTGELFF
>TRBD1|.|TRBJ1-2|TRBV5-4
TGTGCCAGCAGCTTGATTCCAGGGGGCTCGGGCTATGGCTACACCTTC
CASSLIPGGSGYGYTF
>.|once|TRBJ1-2|TRBV3-1/TRBV3-2
TGTGCCAGCTCCGACCTGACAGGCTATGGCTACACCTTC
CASSDLTGYGYTF